Sequencing of this T cell receptor (beta chain) was carried out in a study of T cells in Graves' hyperthyroidism and ophthalmopathy. The ends lost 5 bases at V and 4 bases at J; junction bases unmatched: 11. CDR3 length: 16 amino acids. The germline CDR1 and CDR2 sequences are SEHNR and FQNEAQ (reference sequence). This clonotype was detected ten times or more. RNA transcripts yielded amplified TCR beta CDR3 regions. Researchers ran a first-round RT-PCR on the TCR CDR3 using the HTBI primer set. TCRdb re-analysed the multiplex PCR reads in MiXCR, keeping a single row per CDR3 protein. The sample contains a few hundred thousand distinct CDR3 sequences, about 13% of which appear only once.

The gene calls are TRBV7-9 and TRBJ2-3; 8 bases fit TRBD2. This clonotype originated in a woman aged 18-29 years with Graves' hyperthyroidism. Material for sequencing was blood. This CDR3 is CASSLQASGLADTQYF. CDR3 DNA sequence: TGTGCCAGCAGCCTTCAGGCTAGCGGGTTAGCAGATACGCAGTATTTT.